This T cell receptor (beta chain) was identified in a study of lymphopenia after photon versus proton radiotherapy. Trimming at V came to 0 bases and at J to 2 bases, leaving 1 base not matched to a gene. The CDR3 is 15 residues long. CDR1 is MDHEN, CDR2 SYDVKM, per germline. Findings of the study overall: Survival link was tested only in deceased patients; proton benefit remains a possibility. Larger post-nadir TCR diversity loss correlated inversely with survival in deceased patients. After the lymphocyte nadir, photon-treated repertoires showed oligoclonal expansion, especially of CD8+ Temra cells.

Some clones are missing from TCRdb's copy, which holds only in-frame ones; the method was immunoSEQ multiplex PCR. There are about 55,000 clones in the sample; roughly 80% occur only once, and about 1.9% lies in the top ten. Comments on this clone: Antigen unknown.

The sequence came from a man in his 60s with pancreatic cancer. This sample comprised peripheral blood, obtained from a patient treated with proton-based radiotherapy. V and J are TRBV28 and TRBJ1-2; 9 bases align to TRBD1. In nucleotides, the CDR3 is TGTGCCAGCAGTTTATGGACAGGGGGGAACTATGGCTACACCTTC. The encoded protein is CASSLWTGGNYGYTF.